Presented here are 16 T cell receptor beta chains from one specimen sequenced in a study of shared clonotypes between healthy human individuals. The repertoire was sequenced with immunoSEQ multiplex PCR; TCRdb's copy has only in-frame clones and lacks some. This table holds some 470,000 clones, 60% to 85% found once. The material sequenced was PBMCs. The receptors were sampled from a middle-aged woman in good health. Some clones in this sample may be carry-over from other donors' samples.

This chain connects TRBV7-9 to TRBJ2-5; D gene unclear. Germline CDR1 is SEHNR and CDR2 is FQNEAQ (reference sequence). The V end lost 2 bases, the J end lost 4 bases, and 11 bases lay between the germline ends. The CDR3 consists of 14 residues. The CDR3 spells CASSLLAGVETQYF. The DNA of the CDR3 is TGTGCCAGCAGCTTACTGGCAGGCGTAGAGACCCAGTACTTC.

For the CDR3, the DNA is TGCGCCAGCAGCTTGGAAGGCGGTGCGCGCACAGATACGCAGTATTTT. This translates into CASSLEGGARTDTQYF. The J gene is TRBJ2-3, the V gene TRBV5-1; D is ambiguous. The CDR3 extends over 16 amino acids. With 0 bases removed from V and 1 base from J, the gap between germline ends came to 12 bases. Germline loops: CDR1 SGHRS, CDR2 YFSETQ.

The V call is TRBV5-4, the J call TRBJ2-1, with 8 bases fitting TRBD2. The CDR3 is made up of 14 amino acids. Germline loops: CDR1 SGHNT, CDR2 YYREEE (reference sequence). V shed 3 bases, J shed 9 bases, and the junction held 8 bases outside the gene matches. The CDR3 protein is CASSWEVLAGEQFF. The CDR3 nucleotides read TGTGCCAGCAGCTGGGAGGTCCTAGCGGGTGAGCAGTTCTTC.

The V call is TRBV7-9, the J call TRBJ2-3, with D tentatively TRBD2 (6 bases). The germline V gene has CDR1 SEHNR and CDR2 FQNEAQ (reference sequence). Trimming shortened V by 2 bases and J by 1 base, and 13 bases separated the two germline ends. The CDR3 is 16 amino acids. The CDR3 DNA is TGTGCCAGCAGCTTAATGGGGGTAGCGGGCACAGATACGCAGTATTTT. Translation: CASSLMGVAGTDTQYF.

This clone showed up just a few times. This chain connects TRBV28 to TRBJ1-2; the D is unclear. The CDR3 consists of 14 residues. The ends were cut back, 6 bases at V and 2 bases at J, with 13 bases in the middle. Germline CDR1 and CDR2: MDHEN and SYDVKM. The CDR3 DNA follows: TGTGCCAGCAGCTCTGGCCTTAAGAACTATGGCTACACCTTC. Residues: CASSSGLKNYGYTF.

This clone was seen only a few times. The V call is TRBV2, the J call TRBJ2-7; TRBD2 might be the D (5 bases). Germline values: CDR1 SNHLY, CDR2 FYNNEI. The CDR3 has 13 amino acids. The V end was cut by 5 bases, the J end by 2 bases, with 10 bases between. The CDR3 region is CASSYVGAYEQYF. DNA for the CDR3: TGTGCCAGCAGTTATGTGGGAGCCTACGAGCAGTACTTC.

The CDR3 spells CASRLAGGAYNEQFF. CDR3 nucleotide sequence: TGTGCCAGTAGATTAGCGGGAGGGGCCTACAATGAGCAGTTCTTC. The chain links TRBV19 to TRBJ2-1, with TRBD2 identical over 11 bases. The CDR3 totals 15 residues. The germline V gene encodes CDR1 LNHDA and CDR2 SQIVND (reference sequence). Losses at the gene ends were 6 bases for V and 2 bases for J; bases not matched to a gene: 3.

The rearrangement joins TRBV30 to TRBJ1-1; D is undetermined. Looked up from germline, CDR1 is GTSNPN and CDR2 is SVGIG (reference sequence). The V end was cut by 1 base, the J end by 5 bases, with 8 bases between. The length of the CDR3 is 12 residues. The CDR3 loop is CAWSGVSTEAFF. The DNA of the CDR3 is TGTGCCTGGAGTGGGGTCTCAACTGAAGCTTTCTTT.

The rearrangement links TRBV2 to TRBJ2-1, with D possibly matching TRBD1 (7 bases). The CDR3 is 15 amino acids. In germline, CDR1 is SNHLY, CDR2 FYNNEI. Deletions cut 6 bases from V and 4 bases from J, with 16 bases between. Written as DNA, the CDR3 is TGTGCCAGCAGAGGAGGGGGCGGGGCGTACAATGAGCAGTTCTTC. It is translated as CASRGGGGAYNEQFF.

J is TRBJ2-7 and V is TRBV5-4; D unresolved. Germline V CDR1 and CDR2: SGHNT, YYREEE (reference sequence). This CDR3 is built from 14 residues. Trimming stripped 4 bases from V and 5 bases from J, with 16 bases between. CDR3 nucleotide sequence: TGTGCCAGCAGCAGGTCGCTTGATCAGAACGAGCAGTACTTC. Protein product: CASSRSLDQNEQYF. Variable domain in full (rest from reference TRBV5-4 and TRBJ2-7): ETGVTQSPTHLIKTRGQQVTLRCSSQSGHNTVSWYQQALGQGPQFIFQYYREEENGRGNFPPRFSGLQFPNYSSELNVNALELDDSALYLCASSRSLDQNEQYFGPGTRLTVT.

CDR3 DNA: TGTGCCTGGAGAGGATACTCCTATAATTCACCCCTCCACTTT. It specifies CAWRGYSYNSPLHF. This rearrangement joins TRBV30 to TRBJ1-6; D gene uncertain. This CDR3 has 14 residues. Trimming removed 3 bases at V and 0 bases at J, with 6 bases between. Germline V CDR1 and CDR2: GTSNPN, SVGIG (reference sequence).

The chain combines TRBV9 with TRBJ1-1; 10 bases agree with TRBD1. The V gene end was trimmed by 4 bases and the J gene end by 3 bases; junction bases not matched to a gene: 12. In germline, CDR1 is SGDLS, CDR2 YYNGEE. The CDR3 totals 17 residues. This CDR3 is CASSPSPWTGGHTEAFF. CDR3 coding DNA: TGTGCCAGCAGCCCGTCCCCCTGGACAGGGGGACACACTGAAGCTTTCTTT.

This clone has only a few counts. The chain uses TRBV25-1 and TRBJ2-5; tentatively, D is TRBD1 (5 bases). This CDR3 comprises 14 residues. The germline CDR1 and CDR2 sequences are MGHDK and SYGVNS. The V gene lost 3 bases and the J gene lost 3 bases, with 11 bases spanning the gap. CDR3 protein: CASSEAGYKETQYF. CDR3 nucleotides: TGTGCCAGCAGTGAGGCAGGGTACAAAGAGACCCAGTACTTC.

This chain joins TRBV5-1 and TRBJ2-7; D may match TRBD1 or TRBD2 (5 bases each). This CDR3 comprises 18 residues. Germline lookup yields CDR1 SGHRS and CDR2 YFSETQ. The ends were cut back, 0 bases at V and 0 bases at J, with 19 bases in the middle. The CDR3 region is CASSLAGAAGPLSYEQYF. CDR3 in DNA: TGCGCCAGCAGCTTGGCCGGAGCGGCAGGGCCCCTCTCCTACGAGCAGTACTTC.

A few counts support this clone. The sample holds other DNA sequences that translate to the same CDR3. The chain carries TRBV6-5 and TRBJ2-1; the D gene is possibly TRBD2 (6 bases). V gave up 6 bases and J gave up 1 base, with 13 bases separating them. The germline V gene encodes CDR1 MNHEY and CDR2 SVGAGI. The CDR3 is made up of 15 amino acids. The CDR3: CASRSGTRSYNEQFF. The CDR3 region has the DNA TGTGCCAGCAGATCCGGGACTCGATCCTACAATGAGCAGTTCTTC.

The chain recombines TRBV29-1 with TRBJ2-1; D unclear. The germline CDR1 and CDR2 sequences are SQVTM and ANQGSEA. Trimming took off 2 bases at V and 6 bases at J, with 8 bases between the two ends. The CDR3 contains 12 residues. CDR3 sequence: CSVERNPNEQFF. CDR3 nucleotides: TGCAGCGTTGAAAGGAACCCCAATGAGCAGTTCTTC.